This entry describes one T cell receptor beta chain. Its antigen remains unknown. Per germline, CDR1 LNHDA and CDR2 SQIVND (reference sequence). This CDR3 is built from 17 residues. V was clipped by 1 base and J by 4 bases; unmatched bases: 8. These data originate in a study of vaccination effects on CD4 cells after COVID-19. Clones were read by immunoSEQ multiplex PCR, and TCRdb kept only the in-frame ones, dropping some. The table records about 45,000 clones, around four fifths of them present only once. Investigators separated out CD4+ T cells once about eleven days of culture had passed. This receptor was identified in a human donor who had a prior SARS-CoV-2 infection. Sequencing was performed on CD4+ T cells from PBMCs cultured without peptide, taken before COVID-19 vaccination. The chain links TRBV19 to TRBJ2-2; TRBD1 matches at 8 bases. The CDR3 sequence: CASSIGRQGALTGELFF. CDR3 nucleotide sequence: TGTGCCAGTAGTATAGGGCGGCAGGGGGCGCTCACCGGGGAGCTGTTTTTT. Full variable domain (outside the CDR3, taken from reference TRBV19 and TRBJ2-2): DGGITQSPKYLFRKEGQNVTLSCEQNLNHDAMYWYRQDPGQGLRLIYYSQIVNDFQKGDIAEGYSVSREKKESFPLTVTSAQKNPTAFYLCASSIGRQGALTGELFFGEGSRLTVL.